This T cell receptor (beta chain) was sequenced for a study of blood T cell repertoires in COVID-19. At the level of the study: T cells, B-cell-depleted T cells, or PBMCs provided the cDNA or gDNA that served as material.

The CDR3 contains 15 residues. The ends lost 1 base at V and 1 base at J; junction bases unmatched: 1. In germline, CDR1 is SGHNT, CDR2 YYREEE (reference sequence). Sequenced by immunoSEQ multiplex PCR; TCRdb stores in-frame clones only, minus some. The table records tens of thousands of clones, 75% to 85% of them present only once. The sequencing input was peripheral blood. This rearrangement joins TRBV5-4 to TRBJ2-1; 8 nucleotides line up with TRBD2. The origin of this receptor is a man aged 25 to 45 with COVID-19, enrolled during active disease. The CDR3 protein is CASSLTSGSYNEQFF. CDR3 coding DNA: TGTGCCAGCAGCTTGACTAGCGGATCCTACAATGAGCAGTTCTTC.